This is a list of T cell receptor beta chains from one sample in a study of blood T cell repertoires in COVID-19. Using immunoSEQ multiplex PCR, the repertoire was profiled, and TCRdb retains in-frame clones only, with some absent. The sample yields more than 65,000 clones, about 73% seen once. Sequencing was done on a sample of peripheral blood. These TCRs come from a woman aged 70-85 years with acute or convalescent COVID-19. CDR3s include the opening cysteine and the closing phenylalanine or tryptophan. A D gene is named only where the DNA matches it firmly. Clone size is stated in some rows and not others, as once, few, many or a class when expanded.

length: 16; D: TRBD1; size: .; J: TRBJ1-4; V: TRBV6-5; CDR3: CASSSEGARANEKLFF; DNA: TGTGCCAGCAGTTCGGAGGGGGCGCGGGCTAATGAAAAACTGTTTTTT
length: 13; D: .; size: .; J: TRBJ1-1; V: TRBV12-3/TRBV12-4; CDR3: CASSLTGSTEAFF; DNA: TGTGCCAGCAGTTTAACCGGGTCCACTGAAGCTTTCTTT
length: 15; D: .; size: .; J: TRBJ1-2; V: TRBV28; CDR3: CASRGDGYRYYGYTF; DNA: TGTGCCAGCAGAGGCGATGGATACAGGTACTATGGCTACACCTTC
length: 17; D: TRBD1; size: .; J: TRBJ1-4; V: TRBV2; CDR3: CASRPLGQYATNEKLFF; DNA: TGTGCCAGCAGGCCATTGGGACAGTATGCAACTAATGAAAAACTGTTTTTT
length: 17; D: TRBD1; size: .; J: TRBJ1-2; V: TRBV28; CDR3: CASILTGTGGIGYGYTF; DNA: TGTGCCAGCATTCTTACGGGGACAGGGGGCATTGGCTATGGCTACACCTTC
length: 15; D: .; size: .; J: TRBJ1-6; V: TRBV19; CDR3: CASSDNFLLNSPLHF; DNA: TGTGCCAGTAGCGACAATTTCCTCCTTAATTCACCCCTCCACTTT
length: 14; D: TRBD2; size: .; J: TRBJ2-7; V: TRBV6-5; CDR3: CASSLGTSGDEEYF; DNA: TGTGCCAGCAGCTTGGGGACTAGCGGGGATGAGGAGTACTTC
length: 14; D: TRBD1; size: .; J: TRBJ1-1; V: TRBV19; CDR3: CASRRDRGNTEAFF; DNA: TGTGCCAGTAGGCGGGACAGGGGGAACACTGAAGCTTTCTTT
length: 15; D: .; size: .; J: TRBJ2-2; V: TRBV27; CDR3: CASRRVVKNTGELFF; DNA: TGTGCCAGCCGACGGGTGGTGAAGAACACCGGGGAGCTGTTTTTT
length: 14; D: .; size: few; J: TRBJ1-3; V: TRBV27; CDR3: CASSLSASGNTIYF; DNA: TGTGCCAGCAGCCTCAGCGCGAGTGGAAACACCATATATTTT
length: 12; D: .; size: .; J: TRBJ2-7; V: TRBV18; CDR3: CASSPTNNKQYF; DNA: TGTGCCAGCTCACCCACCAACAACAAGCAGTACTTC
length: 15; D: TRBD2; size: .; J: TRBJ2-3; V: TRBV5-1; CDR3: CASSFGGSRTDTQYF; DNA: TGCGCCAGCAGCTTCGGCGGGAGCCGCACAGATACGCAGTATTTT
length: 16; D: .; size: .; J: TRBJ1-5; V: TRBV6-5; CDR3: CASSYSGQILNQPQHF; DNA: TGTGCCAGCAGTTACTCGGGGCAGATACTGAATCAGCCCCAGCATTTT
length: 14; D: TRBD1; size: .; J: TRBJ2-5; V: TRBV6-5; CDR3: CASSRQGSRETQYF; DNA: TGTGCCAGCAGTAGACAGGGGAGCAGGGAGACCCAGTACTTC
length: 15; D: TRBD1; size: .; J: TRBJ1-5; V: TRBV7-2; CDR3: CASSPTGVSDQPQHF; DNA: TGTGCCAGCAGCCCGACAGGGGTTAGTGATCAGCCCCAGCATTTT
length: 15; D: .; size: .; J: TRBJ1-6; V: TRBV6-5; CDR3: CASRAWTVNNSPLHF; DNA: TGTGCCAGCAGAGCGTGGACTGTAAATAATTCACCCCTCCACTTT
length: 12; D: .; size: .; J: TRBJ2-7; V: TRBV10-3; CDR3: CAISDRSYEQYF; DNA: TGTGCCATCAGTGACAGATCCTACGAGCAGTACTTC
length: 14; D: .; size: few; J: TRBJ1-6; V: TRBV28; CDR3: CASSYFSAYSPLHF; DNA: TGTGCCAGCAGTTACTTTTCAGCGTACTCACCCCTCCACTTT
length: 13; D: TRBD2; size: once; J: TRBJ2-3; V: TRBV7-8; CDR3: CASNSGGEDTQYF; DNA: TGTGCCAGCAATTCCGGGGGGGAAGATACGCAGTATTTT
length: 13; D: .; size: .; J: TRBJ1-2; V: TRBV12-5; CDR3: CASAPWGTYGYTF; DNA: TGTGCTAGTGCCCCGTGGGGGACTTATGGCTACACCTTC
length: 17; D: TRBD2; size: once; J: TRBJ2-3; V: TRBV28; CDR3: CASSLLAGGRSTDTQYF; DNA: TGTGCCAGCAGTCTGCTGGCGGGAGGTCGAAGCACAGATACGCAGTATTTT